This T cell receptor beta chain was captured in a study of T cell clonotyping in hematopoietic cell transplantation (TCRdb year 2021). Notes on the research overall: In the study, 150 or so blood samples were gathered from roughly 40 consecutive transplant recipients and their related donors. Recruitment of patients was conducted between 2015 and early 2017, and follow-up was continued until late 2020 or death.

The immunoSEQ assay, a bias-controlled multiplex PCR using V- and J-specific primers, was used to amplify TCR beta CDR3 regions from genomic DNA. A second PCR step added a proprietary barcode and Illumina adapter sequences to the CDR3 amplicons. An Illumina MiSeq instrument was used for sequencing of the CDR3 libraries. As for the authors' bioinformatics: Export and quality control were performed with immunoSEQ Analyzer 3.0, and downstream analyses were performed with R Bioconductor and Immunarch. Only productive rearrangements in the normalized downsampled data set were used to calculate repertoire metrics. Pathologically expanded clonotypes were defined as those larger than 5 templates in the normalized cohort. Repertoire diversity was measured with the Inverse Simpson Index. The non-normalized data set was used for CMV-specificity analyses so that all clonotypes could be captured. What TCRdb holds here is the immuneACCESS table cut down to in-frame rearrangements. Part of the clones is not present; checked against another copy, under half of the missing clones reflect an unresolved V gene, and the others are unexplained. D and trimming come from the DNA, and the V and J calls and clone size come from that table. The sample table shows about 36,000 clones, and around 90% are seen once. The ten top clones hold nearly 2% of the sample.

For TCR beta sequencing, blood samples came from the related transplant donors. Using Nuclei Lysis Solution, genomic DNA was extracted from unfractionated peripheral blood mononuclear cells that were either fresh or cryopreserved. Paper-wide results and their limitations: The sample size was limited and the cells went unsorted, which meant the CD4 and CD8 repertoire contributions could not be told apart. A decrease in recipient TCR diversity was observed after transplant, and a progressive increase in pathologically expanded clonotypes was seen from day 30 to day 180. Overlap with donor repertoires was found for only a small fraction of recipient repertoires, with over 95% found to appear de novo at the given depth. Broader posttransplant TCR repertoire diversity was predicted by donor and pretransplant recipient Inverse Simpson Index values.

This clone was counted between two and nine times. The antigen this receptor binds is unknown. No much larger clonotype is one base removed from it; base qualities were not supplied. The clonotype was recovered from a woman aged 40 to 50 in good health. Some clones in this sample may be carry-over from other donors' samples. The source material was peripheral blood mononuclear cells.

DNA sequence: TGTGCCAGCAGCTTGGTAACCTACGAGCAGTACTTC. This codes for CASSLVTYEQYF. The chain links TRBV5-6 with TRBJ2-7; the D gene remains uncertain. CDR1 SGHDT and CDR2 YYEEEE were looked up in the germline V gene. The CDR3 spans 12 residues, from the cysteine through the phenylalanine. The kept DNA is CDR3 alone, 36 bases in frame from the first base. Deletion took 0 bases off V and 2 bases off J, with a span of 3 bases between the germline ends.